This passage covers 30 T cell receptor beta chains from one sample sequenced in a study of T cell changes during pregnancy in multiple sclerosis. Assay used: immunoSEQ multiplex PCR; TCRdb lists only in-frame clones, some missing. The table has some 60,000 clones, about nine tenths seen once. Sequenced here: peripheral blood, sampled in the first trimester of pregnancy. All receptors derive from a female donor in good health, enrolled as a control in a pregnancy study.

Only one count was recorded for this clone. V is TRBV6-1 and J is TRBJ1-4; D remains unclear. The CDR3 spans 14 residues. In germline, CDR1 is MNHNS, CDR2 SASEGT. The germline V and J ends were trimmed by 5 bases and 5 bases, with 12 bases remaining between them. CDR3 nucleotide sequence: TGTGCCAGCAGTTTTATTACTAACAATGAAAAACTGTTTTTT. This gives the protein CASSFITNNEKLFF.

DNA of the CDR3: TGTGCCAGCAGAAACAGGGAAACAGGGGCAGATACGCAGTATTTT. It specifies CASRNRETGADTQYF. This chain connects TRBV6-1 to TRBJ2-3, with TRBD1 identical over 7 bases. Germline V gives CDR1 MNHNS, CDR2 SASEGT. The J segment lost 4 bases and the V segment lost 6 bases, leaving 10 bases of the junction unmatched. The CDR3 length is 15 residues.

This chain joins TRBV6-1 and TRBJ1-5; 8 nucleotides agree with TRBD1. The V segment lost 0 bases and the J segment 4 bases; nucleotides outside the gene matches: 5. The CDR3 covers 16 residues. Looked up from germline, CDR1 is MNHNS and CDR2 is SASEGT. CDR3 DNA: TGTGCCAGCAGTGAAGCAAGTGGACAGGGTAATCAGCCCCAGCATTTT. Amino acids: CASSEASGQGNQPQHF.

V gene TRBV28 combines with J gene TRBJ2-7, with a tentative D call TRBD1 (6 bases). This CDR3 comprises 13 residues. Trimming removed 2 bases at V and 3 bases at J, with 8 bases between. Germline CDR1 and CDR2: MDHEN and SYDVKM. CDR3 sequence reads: CASSLGGRYEQYF. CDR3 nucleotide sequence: TGTGCCAGCAGTTTAGGGGGCCGCTACGAGCAGTACTTC.

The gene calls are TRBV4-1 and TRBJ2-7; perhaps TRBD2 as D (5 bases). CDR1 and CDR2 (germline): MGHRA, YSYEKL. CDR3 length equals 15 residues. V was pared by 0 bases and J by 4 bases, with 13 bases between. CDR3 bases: TGCGCCAGCAGCCAAGATGATAGCGCGGTATACGAGCAGTACTTC. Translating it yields CASSQDDSAVYEQYF.

The CDR3 region has the DNA TGCGCCAGCAGCCAACGCCAGGGCCCCAATGAGCAGTTCTTC. It specifies CASSQRQGPNEQFF. V is TRBV4-1 and J is TRBJ2-1; a possible D gene is TRBD1 (5 bases). This CDR3 comprises 14 residues. Looked up from germline, CDR1 is MGHRA and CDR2 is YSYEKL. V was pared by 2 bases and J by 6 bases, with 11 bases between.

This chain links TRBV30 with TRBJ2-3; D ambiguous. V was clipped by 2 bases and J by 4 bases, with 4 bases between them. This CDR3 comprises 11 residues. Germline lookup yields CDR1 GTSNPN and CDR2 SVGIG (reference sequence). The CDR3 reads CAWSFSDTQYF. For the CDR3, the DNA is TGTGCCTGGAGTTTCTCAGATACGCAGTATTTT. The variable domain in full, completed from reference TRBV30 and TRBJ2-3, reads SQTIHQWPATLVQPVGSPLSLECTVEGTSNPNLYWYRQAAGRGLQLLFYSVGIGQISSEVPQNLSASRPQDRQFILSSKKLLLSDSGFYLCAWSFSDTQYFGPGTRLTVL.

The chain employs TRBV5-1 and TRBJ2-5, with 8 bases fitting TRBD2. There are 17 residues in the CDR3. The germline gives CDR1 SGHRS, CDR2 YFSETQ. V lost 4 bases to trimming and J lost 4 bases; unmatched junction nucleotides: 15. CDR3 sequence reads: CASSPSLAGLWGETQYF. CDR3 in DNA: TGCGCCAGCAGCCCCTCCTTAGCGGGGCTATGGGGAGAGACCCAGTACTTC. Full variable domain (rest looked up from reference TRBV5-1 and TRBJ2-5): KAGVTQTPRYLIKTRGQQVTLSCSPISGHRSVSWYQQTPGQGLQFLFEYFSETQRNKGNFPGRFSGRQFSNSRSEMNVSTLELGDSALYLCASSPSLAGLWGETQYFGPGTRLLVL.

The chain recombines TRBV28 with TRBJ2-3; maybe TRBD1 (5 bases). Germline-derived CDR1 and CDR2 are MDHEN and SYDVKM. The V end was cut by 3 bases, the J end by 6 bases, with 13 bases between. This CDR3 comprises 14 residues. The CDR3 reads CASSFLRAGDTQYF. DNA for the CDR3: TGTGCCAGCAGTTTCCTCAGGGCAGGTGATACGCAGTATTTT.

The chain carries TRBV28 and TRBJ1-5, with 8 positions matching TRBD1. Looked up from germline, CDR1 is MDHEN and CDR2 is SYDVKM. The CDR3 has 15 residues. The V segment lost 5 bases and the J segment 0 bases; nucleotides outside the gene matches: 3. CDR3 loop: CASSRQGNSNQPQHF. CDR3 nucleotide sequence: TGTGCCAGCAGTAGACAGGGGAATAGCAATCAGCCCCAGCATTTT.

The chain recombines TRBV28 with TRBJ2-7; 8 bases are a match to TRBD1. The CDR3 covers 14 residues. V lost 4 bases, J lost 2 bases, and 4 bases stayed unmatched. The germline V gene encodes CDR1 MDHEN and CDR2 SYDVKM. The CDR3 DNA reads TGTGCCAGCAGTTCCGGGACAGGAACCTACGAGCAGTACTTC. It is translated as CASSSGTGTYEQYF.

The CDR3 loop reads CASSLVAGYEQFF. The CDR3 DNA reads TGTGCCAGCAGCTTAGTCGCGGGATATGAGCAGTTCTTC. The chain employs TRBV7-8 and TRBJ2-1; weak D call: TRBD2 (6 bases). The CDR3 contains 13 residues. Between the trimmed V and J ends, which lost 1 base and 8 bases, there was a span of 9 bases. The germline V gene encodes CDR1 SGHVS and CDR2 FQNEAQ. Full variable domain (remainder filled in from reference TRBV7-8 and TRBJ2-1): GAGVSQSPRYKVAKRGQDVALRCDPISGHVSLFWYQQALGQGPEFLTYFQNEAQLDKSGLPSDRFFAERPEGSVSTLKIQRTQQEDSAVYLCASSLVAGYEQFFGPGTRLTVL.

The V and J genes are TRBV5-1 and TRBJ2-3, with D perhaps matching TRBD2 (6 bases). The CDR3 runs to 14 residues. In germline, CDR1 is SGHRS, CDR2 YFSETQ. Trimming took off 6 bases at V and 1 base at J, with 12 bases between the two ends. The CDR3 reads CASTLGSGTDTQYF. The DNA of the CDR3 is TGCGCCAGCACCCTCGGGAGTGGCACAGATACGCAGTATTTT.

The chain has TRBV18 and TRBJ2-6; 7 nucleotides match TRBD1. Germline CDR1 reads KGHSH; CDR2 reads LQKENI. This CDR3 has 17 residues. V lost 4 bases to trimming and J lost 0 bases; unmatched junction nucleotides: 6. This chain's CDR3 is CASSLTGQNSGANVLTF. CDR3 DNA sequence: TGTGCCAGCTCACTCACGGGACAGAACTCTGGGGCCAACGTCCTGACTTTC.

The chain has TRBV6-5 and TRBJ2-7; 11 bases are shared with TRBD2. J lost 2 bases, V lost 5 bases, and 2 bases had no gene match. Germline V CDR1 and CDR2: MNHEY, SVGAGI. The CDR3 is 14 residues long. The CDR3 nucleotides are TGTGCCAGCAGTCTAGCGGGAGGCCCCTACGAGCAGTACTTC. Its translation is CASSLAGGPYEQYF.

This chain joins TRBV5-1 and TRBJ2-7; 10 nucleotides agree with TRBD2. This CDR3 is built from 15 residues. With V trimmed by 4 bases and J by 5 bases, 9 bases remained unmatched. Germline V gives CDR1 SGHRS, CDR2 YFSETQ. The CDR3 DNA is TGCGCCAGCAGCCTACTAGCGGGAAGGCAGGACGAGCAGTACTTC. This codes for CASSLLAGRQDEQYF.

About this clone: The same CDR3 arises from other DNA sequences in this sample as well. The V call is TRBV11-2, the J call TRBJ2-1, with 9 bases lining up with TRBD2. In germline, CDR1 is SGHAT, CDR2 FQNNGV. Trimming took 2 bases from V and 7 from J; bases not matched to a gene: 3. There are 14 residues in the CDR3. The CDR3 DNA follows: TGTGCCAGCAGCTTACTAGCGGGGTTGAATGAGCAGTTCTTC. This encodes CASSLLAGLNEQFF.

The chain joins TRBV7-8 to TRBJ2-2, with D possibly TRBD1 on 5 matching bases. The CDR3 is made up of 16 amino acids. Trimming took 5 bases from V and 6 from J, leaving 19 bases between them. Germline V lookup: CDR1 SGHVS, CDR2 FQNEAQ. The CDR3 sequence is CASSKRQIPNSGELFF. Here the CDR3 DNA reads TGTGCCAGCAGCAAACGACAGATTCCAAACTCCGGGGAGCTGTTTTTT.

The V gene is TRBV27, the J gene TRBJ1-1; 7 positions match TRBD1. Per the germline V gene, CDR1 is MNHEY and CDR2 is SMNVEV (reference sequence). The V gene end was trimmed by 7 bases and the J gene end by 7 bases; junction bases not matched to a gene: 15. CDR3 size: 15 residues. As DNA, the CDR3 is TGTGCCAGCAATGCGAGAGGGGGCATTTATTATGAAGCTTTCTTT. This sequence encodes CASNARGGIYYEAFF.

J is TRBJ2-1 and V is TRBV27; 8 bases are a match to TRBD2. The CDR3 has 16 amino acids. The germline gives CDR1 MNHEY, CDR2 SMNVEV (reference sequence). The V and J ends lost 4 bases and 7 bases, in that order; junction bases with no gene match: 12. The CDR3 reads CASSWAGGLGVNEQFF. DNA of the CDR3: TGTGCCAGCAGTTGGGCGGGAGGCCTGGGTGTAAATGAGCAGTTCTTC.

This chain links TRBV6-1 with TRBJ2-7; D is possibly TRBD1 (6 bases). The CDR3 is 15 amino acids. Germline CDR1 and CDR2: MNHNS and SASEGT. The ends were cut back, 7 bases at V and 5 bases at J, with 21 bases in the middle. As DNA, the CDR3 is TGTGCCAGCATAGGACAGCCCCGAATCAAAAACGAGCAGTACTTC. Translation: CASIGQPRIKNEQYF.

The CDR3, as DNA: TGTGCCAGCAGTGAAGGGACAAGTGAGACCGGGGAGCTGTTTTTT. Translated: CASSEGTSETGELFF. V and J are TRBV6-4 and TRBJ2-2; a possible D gene is TRBD1 (6 bases). CDR3 size: 15 residues. Germline V gene sequence: CDR1 MRHNA, CDR2 SNTAGT. The ends were cut back, 3 bases at V and 5 bases at J, with 13 bases in the middle.

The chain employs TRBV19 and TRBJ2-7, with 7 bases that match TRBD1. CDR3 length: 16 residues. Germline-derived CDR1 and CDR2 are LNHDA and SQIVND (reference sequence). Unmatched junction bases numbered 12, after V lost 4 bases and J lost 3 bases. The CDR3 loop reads CASSTLTGAPDYEQYF. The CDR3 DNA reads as TGTGCCAGTAGTACCCTAACAGGGGCACCTGACTACGAGCAGTACTTC.

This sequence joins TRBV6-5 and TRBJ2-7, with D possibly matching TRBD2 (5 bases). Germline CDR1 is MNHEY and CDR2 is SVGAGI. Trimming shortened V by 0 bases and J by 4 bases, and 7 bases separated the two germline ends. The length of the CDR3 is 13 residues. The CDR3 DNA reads TGTGCCAGCAGTTACTCGAGGGCATACGAGCAGTACTTC. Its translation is CASSYSRAYEQYF.

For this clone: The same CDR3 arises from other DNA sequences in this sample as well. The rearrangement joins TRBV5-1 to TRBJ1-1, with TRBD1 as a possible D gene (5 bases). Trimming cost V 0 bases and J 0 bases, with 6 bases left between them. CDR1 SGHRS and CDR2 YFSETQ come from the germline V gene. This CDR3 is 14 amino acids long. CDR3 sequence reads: CASSLAGMNTEAFF. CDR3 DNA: TGCGCCAGCAGCTTGGCAGGGATGAACACTGAAGCTTTCTTT.

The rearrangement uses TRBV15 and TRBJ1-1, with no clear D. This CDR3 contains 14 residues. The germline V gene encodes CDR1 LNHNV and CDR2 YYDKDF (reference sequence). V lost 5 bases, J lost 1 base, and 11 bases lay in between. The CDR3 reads CATSSVPGNTEAFF. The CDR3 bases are TGTGCCACCAGCTCGGTCCCGGGGAACACTGAAGCTTTCTTT. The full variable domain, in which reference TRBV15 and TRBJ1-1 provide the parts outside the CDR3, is DAMVIQNPRYQVTQFGKPVTLSCSQTLNHNVMYWYQQKSSQAPKLLFHYYDKDFNNEADTPDNFQSRRPNTSFCFLDIRSPGLGDTAMYLCATSSVPGNTEAFFGQGTRLTVV.

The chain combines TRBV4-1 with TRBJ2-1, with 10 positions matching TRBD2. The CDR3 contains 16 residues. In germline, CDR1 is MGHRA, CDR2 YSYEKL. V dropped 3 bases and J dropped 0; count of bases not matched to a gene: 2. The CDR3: CASSHRTSGSYNEQFF. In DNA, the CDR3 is TGCGCCAGCAGCCATCGGACTAGCGGCTCCTACAATGAGCAGTTCTTC.

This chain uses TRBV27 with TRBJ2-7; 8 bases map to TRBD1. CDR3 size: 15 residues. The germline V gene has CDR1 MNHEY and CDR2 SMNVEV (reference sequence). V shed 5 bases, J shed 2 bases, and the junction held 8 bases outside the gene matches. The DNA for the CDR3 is TGTGCCAGCAGTCTCCGGGACAGGACTACCTACGAGCAGTACTTC. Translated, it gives CASSLRDRTTYEQYF.

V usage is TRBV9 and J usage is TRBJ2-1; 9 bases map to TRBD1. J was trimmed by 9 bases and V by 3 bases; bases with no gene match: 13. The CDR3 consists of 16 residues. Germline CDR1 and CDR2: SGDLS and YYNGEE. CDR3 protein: CASSDTTGTGLGEQFF. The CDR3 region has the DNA TGTGCCAGCAGCGACACAACCGGGACAGGGCTAGGTGAGCAGTTCTTC.

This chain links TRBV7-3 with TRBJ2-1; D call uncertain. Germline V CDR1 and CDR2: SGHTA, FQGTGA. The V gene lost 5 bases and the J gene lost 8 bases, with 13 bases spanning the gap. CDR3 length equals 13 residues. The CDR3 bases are TGTGCCAGCAGCCCCCGCGCCGCGGATGAGCAGTTCTTC. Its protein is CASSPRAADEQFF.